The sequence of this T cell receptor (beta chain) was determined in a study of shared clonotypes between healthy human individuals. Study conclusions and caveats: At large depth, rarefaction still showed sorted-subset sequencing to be incomplete.

This clone has just a few counts. Its antigen remains unknown. Sequenced by immunoSEQ multiplex PCR; TCRdb stores in-frame clones only, minus some. The top ten clones hold 0.55% to 0.7% of a sample with around 1.1 million clones, about four fifths of them seen once. This CDR3 comprises 15 residues. Trimming took off 3 bases at V and 4 bases at J, with 15 bases between the two ends. CDR1 and CDR2 from the germline V gene are MNHEY and SMNVEV (reference sequence). The sequence came from a man younger than 30 in good health. Some clones in this sample may be carry-over from other donors' samples. What was sequenced was memory CD4+ T cells from PBMCs. The subset denotes: CD45RA-negative fraction. The chain has TRBV27 and TRBJ2-5; D is perhaps TRBD1 or TRBD2 (6 bases each). Here the CDR3 reads CASSLGGTGLETQYF. DNA of the CDR3: TGTGCCAGCAGTTTGGGGGGTACAGGGCTAGAGACCCAGTACTTC.